This record looks at one TCR beta chain sequence and its context. Its antigen is as yet unknown. A read error may produce the germline difference seen at one junction end. As for time point: before preoperative PTX-NDP chemotherapy. Preoperative chemotherapy with paclitaxel-nedaplatin was given to patients before surgery. Germline loops: CDR1 WNHNN, CDR2 SYGVQD (reference sequence). The CDR3 is 15 residues long. Using its own MiXCR run on the PCR reads, TCRdb lists one record per CDR3 protein. The sample contains around 15,000 distinct CDR3 sequences, roughly 60% of which appear only once. The data were obtained in a study of esophageal squamous cell carcinoma under preoperative chemotherapy. The study's findings and limits: Clonal contraction, more than amplification, hit abundant clones after paclitaxel-nedaplatin.

This sequence originates from a human donor with esophageal squamous cell carcinoma. The donor label of this sample is uncertain. Sampling was performed from a patient given preoperative chemotherapy. The chain combines TRBV10-1 with TRBJ2-3; D possibly matches TRBD1 or TRBD2 (6 bases each). CDR3 in DNA: TGCGCCAGGGGGCGAGGGGGGCGGGACCCAGATACGCAGTACTTT. It is translated as CARGRGGRDPDTQYF.